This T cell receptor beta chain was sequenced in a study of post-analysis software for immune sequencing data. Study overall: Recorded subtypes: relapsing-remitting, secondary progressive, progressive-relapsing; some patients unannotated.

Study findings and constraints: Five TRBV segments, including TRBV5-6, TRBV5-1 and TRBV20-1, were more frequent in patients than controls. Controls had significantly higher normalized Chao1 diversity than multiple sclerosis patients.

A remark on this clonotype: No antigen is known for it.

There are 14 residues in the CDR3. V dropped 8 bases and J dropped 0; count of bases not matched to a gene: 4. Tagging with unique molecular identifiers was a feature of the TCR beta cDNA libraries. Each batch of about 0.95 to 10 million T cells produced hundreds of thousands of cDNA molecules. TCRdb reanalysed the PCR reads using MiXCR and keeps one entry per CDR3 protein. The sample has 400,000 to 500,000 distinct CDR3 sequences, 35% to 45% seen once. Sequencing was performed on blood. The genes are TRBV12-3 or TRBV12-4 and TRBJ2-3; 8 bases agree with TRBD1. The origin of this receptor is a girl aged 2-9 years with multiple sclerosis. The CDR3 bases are TGTGCCAGCGGGGACAGGCGAAGCACAGATACGCAGTATTTT. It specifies CASGDRRSTDTQYF.